This note documents a single TCR beta chain sequence. Its antigen is currently unknown. The junction departs from germline at one end; a sequencing error may be responsible. The data belong to a study of regulatory T cells in long-lasting Graves disease. Findings and caveats of the study: With some 2,700 shared public clonotypes, persistent patients exceeded new patients, who shared about a thousand. TRBV28, TRBJ1-2 and TRBJ2-5 were segments that persistent disease favored.

The CDR3 covers 14 residues. Germline CDR1 and CDR2: KGHSH and LQKENI. Time point given: newly diagnosed GD, antithyroid drugs for less than 3 months. PBMC-extracted RNA yielded the TCR library. Researchers made TCR beta libraries by using iRepertoire HTBI primers and running Arm-PCR on CDR3 regions. TCRdb reprocessed the multiplex PCR reads with MiXCR, giving one entry per CDR3 protein. Counted here are 400,000 to 500,000 distinct CDR3 sequences, approximately 16% occurring once; the ten biggest clones make up less than 30%. This same sample was also part of a study on T cells in Graves' hyperthyroidism and ophthalmopathy. That source notes: Most clonotypes expanded in thyroid above 0.001 were likewise present in blood. For ophthalmopathy, model prediction preceded onset by a median about six months.

The chain combines TRBV18 with TRBJ1-2; tentatively, D is TRBD1 (6 bases). The sample here was peripheral blood mononuclear cells (PBMCs), taken at new diagnosis, from a patient treated with antithyroid drugs. The TCR comes from a woman between 18 and 30 years old with Graves disease. The CDR3 nucleotides read TGTGCCAGCTCACCCAAAACAGGGAGTTATGGCTGCACCTTC. It yields the protein CASSPKTGSYGCTF.